This T cell receptor beta chain comes out of a study of CD8 T cells in ankylosing spondylitis (dated by TCRdb to the late 2010s). In the study overall: T cell receptor beta repertoires were profiled in healthy donors and ankylosing spondylitis patients so that disease-linked TCR variants could be found. In total, the full study cohort was made up of roughly 110 healthy donors and more than 20 ankylosing spondylitis patients. Peripheral blood was sampled, and synovial fluid was additionally collected from ankylosing spondylitis patients. Overall study outcomes, separate from this receptor: Some TCR beta motif variants had previously been reported in synovial fluid and blood of reactive arthritis patients, which suggested common disease-initiation mechanisms. A CD8+ phenotype was shown by the disease-linked clones, which were found at relatively low frequencies in peripheral blood. According to the report, matched synovial fluid samples from ankylosing spondylitis patients were significantly enriched for the disease-linked clones. Blood from ankylosing spondylitis patients appeared to be characterized by a TCR beta motif made up of seven or eight highly homologous amino acid variants.

In this sample, this clonotype turned up many times. What this receptor recognizes is not known. No much larger clonotype is one base removed from it; base qualities were not supplied. CDR1 and CDR2, per the germline V gene, are MNHEY and SVGEGT. The V and J ends are trimmed by 6 bases and 11 bases, leaving 16 bases between them. CDR3 length: 12 amino acids, cysteine to phenylalanine. Of the read, only the CDR3 DNA is kept; its 36 bases are in frame from base 1. The listed sequencing device is Illumina HiSeq 2500. Quantitative 5'-RACE with molecular barcodes was the method used to prepare the TCR beta libraries. Under the source paper's analysis protocol: A new computational method based on a probabilistic model of VDJ rearrangement was used to identify disease-linked TCR variants. TCRdb redid the processing of the public reads, applying fastp at Q25 and MiXCR, and retained in-frame beta chains. A single entry per CDR3 protein holds the most common genes and DNA from its merged rows. TCRdb, not the original authors, processed these V and J calls. The sample table records over 150,000 distinct CDR3 sequences; 15% to 20% of these occur just once. The top ten clonotypes cover 3.5% to 5% of the sample.

This TCR came from a male donor aged 5-30 years with ankylosing spondylitis or in good health (not recorded which). Donor details come from another sample of the same person, matched by shared clones. Here the chain combines TRBV6-2 or TRBV6-3 and TRBJ1-1; the D gene identity is not certain. Specimen: blood, either unsorted or a sorted T cell fraction (not recorded which). The sequenced DNA: TGTGCCAGCAGGGCCCAGGCTTATGGGGCTTTCTTT. Protein translation: CASRAQAYGAFF.